The 5 T cell receptor beta chains below come from one sample, sequenced in a study of blood T cell repertoires in COVID-19. Sequencing used immunoSEQ multiplex PCR; TCRdb keeps in-frame clones, though not all of them. The sample holds about 130,000 clones, around 88% seen once. Sequencing was performed on peripheral blood. All receptors derive from a woman in her 50s who had recovered from COVID-19.

The V gene is TRBV5-8, the J gene TRBJ2-3; TRBD2 matches at 11 bases. CDR1 SGHTS and CDR2 YDEGEE come from the germline V gene. V was clipped by 3 bases and J by 3 bases; unmatched bases: 6. CDR3 length equals 16 residues. CDR3 region: CASSSPVAGGTDTQYF. In DNA, the CDR3 is TGTGCCAGCAGCTCTCCAGTAGCGGGAGGGACAGATACGCAGTATTTT.

J is TRBJ1-3 and V is TRBV2; D gene uncertain. From germline, CDR1 is SNHLY and CDR2 FYNNEI. The CDR3 is made up of 14 amino acids. V lost 8 bases, J lost 0 bases, and 11 bases lay in between. Here the CDR3 DNA reads TGTGCCAGCCGATCGCGGAGCTCTGGAAACACCATATATTTT. Amino acid sequence: CASRSRSSGNTIYF.

V and J are TRBV19 and TRBJ1-2; 8 bases are a match to TRBD1. V lost 3 bases, J lost 5 bases, and 5 bases stayed unmatched. The CDR3 sequence is 14 residues long. Germline-derived CDR1 and CDR2 are LNHDA and SQIVND (reference sequence). CDR3: CASSISGQVYGYTF. The CDR3 nucleotides read TGTGCCAGTAGTATTTCGGGACAGGTATATGGCTACACCTTC.

This chain connects TRBV19 to TRBJ2-4, with a possible D match to TRBD1 (6 bases). The CDR3 has 17 residues. Trimming pared 0 bases from V and 0 bases from J, leaving 12 bases between. Germline-derived CDR1 and CDR2 are LNHDA and SQIVND (reference sequence). CDR3: CASSIDRGQIAKNIQYF. CDR3 DNA: TGTGCCAGTAGTATAGATAGGGGACAAATAGCCAAAAACATTCAGTACTTC.

The chain joins TRBV5-6 to TRBJ1-4; D is uncertain. The CDR3 consists of 14 residues. Germline V gene lookup returns CDR1 SGHDT and CDR2 YYEEEE. Trimming left V 1 base short and J 6 bases short, with 10 bases between. The CDR3 region has the DNA TGTGCCAGCAGCTTGTTTTGGCAGGATGAAAAACTGTTTTTT. Its translation is CASSLFWQDEKLFF.